The rows below give T cell receptor beta chains drawn from one sample of a study of T cell responses to AZD1222 COVID-19 vaccine. Generated by immunoSEQ multiplex PCR, the TCRdb table keeps only in-frame clones and is missing some. The repertoire consists of 100,000 to 150,000 clones, with approximately 88% occurring once and the leading ten covering about 6%. Sequencing was performed on peripheral blood, taken on day 0 of AZD1222 vaccination. Receptors originate from an adult in good health. CDR3s include the opening cysteine and the closing phenylalanine or tryptophan. A D gene is named only where the DNA matches it firmly. Clone size is given for some rows only: seen once, a few or many times, or a class if the clone is expanded.

v_call	j_call	clone_size	d_call	cdr3_aa	cdr3_nt
TRBV5-4	TRBJ1-3	.	.	CASSLRGGGNTIYF	TGTGCCAGCAGCTTGCGCGGAGGGGGAAACACCATATATTTT
TRBV27	TRBJ1-1	.	.	CASSLVRNTEAFF	TGTGCCAGCAGCCTAGTGAGGAACACTGAAGCTTTCTTT
TRBV5-4	TRBJ2-1	once	.	CASSPGIWDEQFF	TGTGCCAGCAGCCCGGGAATCTGGGATGAGCAGTTCTTC
TRBV19	TRBJ1-2	few	TRBD1	CASSIAGTGYGYTF	TGTGCCAGTAGTATAGCTGGGACAGGGTATGGCTACACCTTC
TRBV19	TRBJ1-2	.	.	CASSSKPPLWSTNYGYTF	TGTGCCAGTAGTTCCAAACCCCCCCTGTGGTCAACTAACTATGGCTACACCTTC
TRBV5-1	TRBJ2-3	once	.	CASSYGAPSSTDTQYF	TGCGCCAGCAGCTACGGCGCACCCTCAAGCACAGATACGCAGTATTTT
TRBV19	TRBJ2-7	.	TRBD2	CASSIVAGGAGEQYF	TGTGCCAGTAGTATAGTGGCGGGAGGGGCCGGCGAGCAGTACTTC
TRBV2	TRBJ1-1	.	.	CASYTGGLQGNTEAFF	TGTGCCAGCTATACCGGCGGGCTACAAGGGAACACTGAAGCTTTCTTT
TRBV5-6	TRBJ2-7	.	.	CASSFSPYEQYF	TGTGCCAGCAGCTTTAGCCCCTACGAGCAGTACTTC
TRBV18	TRBJ2-1	.	.	CASSPPNYNEQFF	TGTGCCAGCTCACCTCCCAACTACAATGAGCAGTTCTTC
TRBV29-1	TRBJ1-1	.	.	CSVWILKNTEAFF	TGCAGCGTCTGGATCTTGAAGAACACTGAAGCTTTCTTT
TRBV6-1	TRBJ2-2	.	.	CASSVRGGTGNTGELFF	TGTGCCAGCAGTGTGAGGGGGGGGACAGGGAACACCGGGGAGCTGTTTTTT
TRBV7-6	TRBJ2-1	.	TRBD1	CASSSRDSSYNEQFF	TGTGCCAGCAGCTCCCGGGACAGTTCTTACAATGAGCAGTTCTTC
TRBV20-1	TRBJ1-4	.	.	CSASRKLNEKLFF	TGCAGTGCTAGTAGAAAACTTAATGAAAAACTGTTTTTT
TRBV2	TRBJ1-4	.	TRBD1	CASRTGEAEKLFF	TGTGCCAGCAGGACAGGGGAGGCTGAAAAACTGTTTTTT
TRBV14	TRBJ1-1	.	.	CASSQDQMNTEAFF	TGTGCCAGCAGCCAAGACCAGATGAACACTGAAGCTTTCTTT
TRBV19	TRBJ2-1	.	TRBD2	CASSTKLAGDYNEQFF	TGTGCCAGTAGTACCAAACTAGCGGGGGACTACAATGAGCAGTTCTTC
TRBV5-1	TRBJ2-1	.	TRBD1	CASSSGQAYNEQFF	TGCGCCAGCAGCTCCGGACAGGCCTACAATGAGCAGTTCTTC
TRBV13	TRBJ1-2	.	.	CASSPLPDYGYTF	TGTGCCAGCAGCCCCCTACCAGACTATGGCTACACCTTC
TRBV7-9	TRBJ1-2	.	TRBD1	CASSSNQGAYGYTF	TGTGCCAGCAGCTCGAACCAGGGGGCCTATGGCTACACCTTC
TRBV4-1	TRBJ1-1	.	.	CASSQDAGRVNTEAFF	TGCGCCAGCAGCCAAGACGCGGGCAGGGTCAACACTGAAGCTTTCTTT
TRBV5-1	TRBJ1-1	.	TRBD1	CASSLNRGRTEAFF	TGCGCCAGCAGCTTAAACAGGGGGAGGACTGAAGCTTTCTTT
TRBV2	TRBJ1-5	few	TRBD1	CASTRDRVFGQPQHF	TGTGCCAGCACCAGGGACAGGGTTTTCGGTCAGCCCCAGCATTTT
TRBV28	TRBJ1-3	.	.	CASSSTGGGNTIYF	TGTGCCAGCAGTTCTACTGGAGGTGGAAACACCATATATTTT
TRBV29-1	TRBJ2-5	.	.	CSGERSRTQYF	TGCAGCGGGGAACGGAGTCGTACCCAGTACTTC
TRBV19	TRBJ1-5	.	.	CASSLDSNQPQHF	TGTGCCAGTAGTTTGGACAGCAATCAGCCCCAGCATTTT
TRBV28	TRBJ1-3	once	.	CASSLWGTASGNTIYF	TGTGCCAGCAGTTTATGGGGGACGGCCTCTGGAAACACCATATATTTT
TRBV7-2	TRBJ2-3	.	.	CASSLVVGTDTQYF	TGTGCCAGCAGCTTAGTCGTCGGTACAGATACGCAGTATTTT
TRBV12-5	TRBJ1-3	.	.	CASGLDGGNTIYF	TGTGCTAGTGGTCTCGACGGAGGAAACACCATATATTTT
TRBV27	TRBJ1-5	.	.	CASSLWGNTGEPQHF	TGTGCCAGCAGTTTATGGGGTAATACCGGCGAGCCCCAGCATTTT
TRBV10-3	TRBJ1-2	.	.	CAISGILNGYTF	TGTGCCATCAGTGGCATACTGAATGGCTACACCTTC
TRBV25-1	TRBJ2-5	.	.	CASSDRGGQETQYF	TGTGCCAGCAGTGATAGGGGGGGCCAAGAGACCCAGTACTTC
TRBV7-2	TRBJ1-5	once	.	CASSLAGPGGSWEPQHF	TGTGCCAGCAGCTTAGCAGGACCTGGGGGATCTTGGGAGCCCCAGCATTTT
TRBV15	TRBJ2-2	.	.	CATSRDGGDTGELFF	TGTGCCACCAGCAGAGATGGGGGAGACACCGGGGAGCTGTTTTTT
TRBV5-5	TRBJ1-3	few	.	CASSLGQLSGNTIYF	TGTGCCAGCAGCTTGGGGCAGCTCTCTGGAAACACCATATATTTT
TRBV4-2	TRBJ1-6	few	.	CASSQGFRIRNSPLHF	TGTGCCAGCAGCCAAGGGTTTCGTATAAGGAATTCACCCCTCCACTTT
TRBV5-1	TRBJ1-6	few	.	CASSLAPLGGIGNSYNSPLHF	TGCGCCAGCAGCTTGGCCCCGCTTGGGGGGATCGGGAATTCCTATAATTCACCCCTCCACTTT
TRBV30	TRBJ2-7	.	TRBD2	CAWSPLSSGSSQYF	TGTGCCTGGAGTCCTCTCTCTAGCGGGAGTTCGCAGTACTTC
TRBV18	TRBJ1-4	.	.	CASSPTSGGQEKLFF	TGTGCCAGCTCACCAACATCGGGGGGCCAAGAAAAACTGTTTTTT
TRBV6-1	TRBJ2-7	.	.	CASSETVSYEQYF	TGTGCCAGCAGTGAAACAGTATCCTACGAGCAGTACTTC
TRBV11-3	TRBJ1-1	.	.	CASSFAGLTNTEAFF	TGTGCCAGCAGCTTCGCTGGACTTACGAACACTGAAGCTTTCTTT
TRBV6-2/TRBV6-3	TRBJ1-1	.	.	CASSLLGGDTEAFF	TGTGCCAGCAGTTTACTCGGGGGAGATACTGAAGCTTTCTTT
TRBV18	TRBJ1-6	.	TRBD1	CASSPTGQGLDSPLHF	TGTGCCAGCTCACCTACGGGACAGGGTCTCGATTCACCCCTCCACTTT
TRBV6-5	TRBJ2-7	.	.	CASTHPVGRGHEQYF	TGTGCCAGCACGCACCCCGTAGGACGGGGCCACGAGCAGTACTTC
TRBV18	TRBJ1-5	once	TRBD1	CASSPGQGNQPQHF	TGTGCCAGCTCACCAGGACAGGGGAACCAGCCCCAGCATTTT